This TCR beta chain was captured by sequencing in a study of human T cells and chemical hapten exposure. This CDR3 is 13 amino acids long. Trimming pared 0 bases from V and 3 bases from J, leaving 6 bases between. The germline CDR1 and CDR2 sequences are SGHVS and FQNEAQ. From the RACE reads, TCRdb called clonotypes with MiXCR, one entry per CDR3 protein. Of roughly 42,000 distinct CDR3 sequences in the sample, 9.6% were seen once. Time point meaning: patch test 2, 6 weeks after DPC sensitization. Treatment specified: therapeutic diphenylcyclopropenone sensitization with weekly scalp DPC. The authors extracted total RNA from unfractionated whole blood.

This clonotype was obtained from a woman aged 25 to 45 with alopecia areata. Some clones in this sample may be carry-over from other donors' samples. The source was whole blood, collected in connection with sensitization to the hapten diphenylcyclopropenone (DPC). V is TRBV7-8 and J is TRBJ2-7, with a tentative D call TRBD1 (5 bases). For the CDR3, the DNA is TGTGCCAGCAGCTTAGCCGACAGCTACGAGCAGTACTTC. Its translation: CASSLADSYEQYF.